This T cell receptor (beta chain) was found in a study of shared clonotypes between healthy human individuals. Study as a whole: Each donor had three CD4 naive, three CD4 memory, two CD8 naive and one CD8 memory plate.

V was cut by 3 bases and J by 6 bases, with 15 bases left in between. The V gene's germline CDR1 is SNHLY and CDR2 FYNNEI. This CDR3 region has 14 residues. Data came from immunoSEQ multiplex PCR; TCRdb stores just in-frame clones and leaves some out. The sample lists 850,000 to 1,100,000 clones, roughly 77% seen once, with roughly 0.83% in the top ten. This chain uses TRBV2 with TRBJ2-7; tentatively, D is TRBD2 (5 bases). The receptor was derived from a man younger than 30 in good health. Some clones in this sample may be carry-over from other donors' samples. The sample consisted of memory CD4+ T cells from PBMCs. Stated subset: CD45RA-negative fraction. CDR3 sequence reads: CASSEVNGVGEQYF. CDR3 DNA sequence: TGTGCCAGCAGTGAGGTAAACGGGGTTGGCGAGCAGTACTTC. The whole variable domain, remainder taken from reference TRBV2 and TRBJ2-7, is EPEVTQTPSHQVTQMGQEVILRCVPISNHLYFYWYRQILGQKVEFLVSFYNNEISEKSEIFDDQFSVERPDGSNFTLKIRSTKLEDSAMYFCASSEVNGVGEQYFGPGTRLTVT.